This T cell receptor beta chain was observed in a study of beta chain features in type 1 diabetes listed by TCRdb under 2018. About the study as a whole: Mean age, gender distribution, total cell number and subset yield were not different between patients and healthy donors. Across all samples, around 99 million sorted cells were examined, and cell number per subset correlated strongly with RNA yield. The study compared the TCRB repertoires of sorted circulating CD4+ T cell subsets in recently diagnosed type 1 diabetes patients with those in matched healthy donors. Whereas all 30 or so donors provided naive and central memory subsets, regulatory and stem cell-like memory subsets were isolated from just 8 patients and roughly eight healthy donors. What the research found in general, with its limitations: Patients with type 1 diabetes made fewer insertions and deleted more nucleotides at VDJ recombination sites, implying thymic rearrangement abnormalities. PCR might favor shorter templates, but patient and control samples were amplified and corrected together, so any skew would affect both groups equally. Because cDNA was sequenced instead of genomic DNA, highly expressing activated cells could be over-represented, though the groups showed no difference in activation or CD3 levels. Because small numbers of individuals were included in the HLA sub-analyses, any influence of HLA type on TCRB rearrangement was left unresolved. Naive, central memory and regulatory TCRB repertoires appeared more similar among patients than among healthy donors. Type 1 diabetes patients showed a moderate but significant shortening of TCRB CDR3 length in all four CD4+ subsets.

V is reduced by 3 bases and J by 4 bases, leaving a spacing of 9 bases between them. Sequences SEHNR (CDR1) and FQNEAQ (CDR2) are obtained from the germline V gene (reference sequence). Spanning cysteine to phenylalanine, the CDR3 consists of 13 amino acids. Of the read, only the CDR3 DNA is kept; its 39 bases are in frame from base 1. On this clone itself: Which antigen it targets is not known. Base qualities are not recorded, but no much larger clone differs from it by a single base.

Each donor gave one peripheral blood draw, averaging around 120 mL, which was collected into heparinised tubes. A BD FACSAria II and a panel including CD45RO, CCR7, CD25, CD127, CD95 and CD27 were used to sort naive, central memory, regulatory and stem cell-like memory CD4+ T cells. Purity was above 95% for every sorted population. PBMCs were separated immediately by Lymphoprep density gradient centrifugation and were stained directly, without being cultured. To minimize batch effects, samples were stained and sorted in pairs, one healthy donor with one patient per experiment. The High Capacity cDNA Reverse Transcription Kit was used to reverse transcribe all of the isolated RNA, meaning that expressed TCRB transcripts were what got sequenced. Deep immunoSEQ sequencing was applied to naive, central memory and regulatory T cell samples, giving an average of roughly 3.3 million total reads per sample. Sorted cells were lysed in RLT buffer and RNA was extracted with DNase-treated RNeasy Micro or Mini kits, depending on cell number. To prevent cross-contamination, each cell subset was processed individually, whereas patient and healthy donor samples were processed jointly. The immunoSEQ multiplex PCR was used to amplify TCRB sequences from cDNA, generating 87-bp fragments that spanned the CDR3 region. The amplicons were sequenced using the Illumina HiSeq platform. Concerning the study's data processing: PCR bias was computationally corrected using synthetic template baselines, reads within Hamming distance 2 were collapsed, and singletons that could not be merged were discarded. Reads were aligned to IMGT to assign V, D and J genes, CDR3 length, and insertions or deletions at six rearrangement sites. Within each subset, clonotype counts were normalized to sorted cell number, after which true diversity and Gini coefficients were computed with the tcR R package. Repertoire sharing was quantified using the overlap coefficient calculated on TCRB nucleotide sequences. Out-of-frame TCRB sequences from naive cells were analyzed to stand in for the pre-selection repertoire. In TCRdb, the immuneACCESS table is reduced to in-frame sequences with V and J assigned. These tables do not hold every clone; where another copy was compared, an unresolved V gene accounts for under half, and the others remain unexplained. V, J and clone size reflect that table, while D and trimming were determined from the DNA. Across this sample there are roughly 730,000 clones, with 10% to 15% seen only once. Less than 0.025% of the sample goes to the ten largest clones.

This sequence was found in a man in his late teens or twenties with type 1 diabetes. Material: naive CD4+ T cells from blood. The sample's cell subset or site, from its label and the paper: true naive CD4+ T cells. The sequence is built from TRBV7-9 and TRBJ2-5; TRBD1 could be the D gene, as 6 bases match. CDR3 protein: CASSLDSRETQYF. In nucleotide form, the sequence is TGTGCCAGCAGCTTGGACAGCCGAGAGACCCAGTACTTC.